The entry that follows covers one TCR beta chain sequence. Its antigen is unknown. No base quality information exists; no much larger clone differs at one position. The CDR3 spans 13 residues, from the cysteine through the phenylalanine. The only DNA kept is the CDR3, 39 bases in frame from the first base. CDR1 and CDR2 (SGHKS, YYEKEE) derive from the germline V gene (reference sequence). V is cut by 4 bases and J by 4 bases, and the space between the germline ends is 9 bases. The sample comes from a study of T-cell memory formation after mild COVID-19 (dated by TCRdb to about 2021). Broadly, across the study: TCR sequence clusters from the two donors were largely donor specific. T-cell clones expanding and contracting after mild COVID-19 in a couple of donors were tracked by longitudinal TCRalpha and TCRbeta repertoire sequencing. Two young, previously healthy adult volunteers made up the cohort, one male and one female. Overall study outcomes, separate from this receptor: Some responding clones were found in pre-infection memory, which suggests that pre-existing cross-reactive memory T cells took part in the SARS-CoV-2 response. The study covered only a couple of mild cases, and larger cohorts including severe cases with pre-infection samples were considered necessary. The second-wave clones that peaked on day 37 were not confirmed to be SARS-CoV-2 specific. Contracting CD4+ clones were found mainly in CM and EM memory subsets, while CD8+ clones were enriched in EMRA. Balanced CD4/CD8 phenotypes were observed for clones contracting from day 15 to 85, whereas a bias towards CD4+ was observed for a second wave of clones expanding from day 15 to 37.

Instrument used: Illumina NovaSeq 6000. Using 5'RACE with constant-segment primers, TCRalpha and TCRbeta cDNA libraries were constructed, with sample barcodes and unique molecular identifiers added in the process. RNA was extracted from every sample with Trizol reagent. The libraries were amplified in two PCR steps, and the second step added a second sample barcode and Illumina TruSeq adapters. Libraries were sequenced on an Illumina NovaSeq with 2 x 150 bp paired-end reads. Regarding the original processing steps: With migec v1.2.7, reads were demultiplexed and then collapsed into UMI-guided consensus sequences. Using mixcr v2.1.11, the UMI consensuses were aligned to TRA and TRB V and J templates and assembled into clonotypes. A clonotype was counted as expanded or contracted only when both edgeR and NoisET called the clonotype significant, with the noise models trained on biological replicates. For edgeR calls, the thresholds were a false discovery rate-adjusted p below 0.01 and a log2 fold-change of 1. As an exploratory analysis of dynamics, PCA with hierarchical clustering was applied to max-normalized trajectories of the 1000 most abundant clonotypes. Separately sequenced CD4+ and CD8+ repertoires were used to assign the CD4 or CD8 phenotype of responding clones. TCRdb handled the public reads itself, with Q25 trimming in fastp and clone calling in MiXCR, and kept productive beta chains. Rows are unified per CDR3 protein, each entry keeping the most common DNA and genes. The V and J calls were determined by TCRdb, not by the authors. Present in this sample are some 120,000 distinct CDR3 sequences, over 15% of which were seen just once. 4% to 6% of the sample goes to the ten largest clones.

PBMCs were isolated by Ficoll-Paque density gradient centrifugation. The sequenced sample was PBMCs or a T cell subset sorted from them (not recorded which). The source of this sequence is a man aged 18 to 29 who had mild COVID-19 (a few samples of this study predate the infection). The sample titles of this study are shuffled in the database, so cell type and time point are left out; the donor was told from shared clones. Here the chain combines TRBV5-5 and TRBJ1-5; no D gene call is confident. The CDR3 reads CASSPDTNQPQHF. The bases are TGTGCCAGCAGCCCCGACACGAATCAGCCCCAGCATTTT.